These 21 T cell receptor beta chains share one sample of origin, sequenced in a study of graft-versus-host responses after intestinal transplantation. Generated by immunoSEQ multiplex PCR, the TCRdb table keeps only in-frame clones and is missing some. The sample records 50,000 to 75,000 clones, roughly nine tenths being singletons. Intraepithelial and lamina propria lymphocytes were isolated from graft specimens. Sequenced material: ileum tissue, taken more than 350 days after transplant. Source of these receptors: a human patient who received an intestinal transplant, so some T cells may come from the graft donor.

This CDR3 is CASKGAPNTGELFF. CDR3 nucleotides: TGTGCCAGCAAGGGGGCTCCGAACACCGGGGAGCTGTTTTTT. This sequence joins TRBV28 and TRBJ2-2, with 7 bases identical to TRBD1. CDR3 length: 14 amino acids. The ends lost 7 bases at V and 0 bases at J; junction bases unmatched: 2. The germline V gene has CDR1 MDHEN and CDR2 SYDVKM.

CDR3 nucleotides: TGTGCCAGCTCACCAACTAGCGGGCGCACGGGCACCGGGGAGCTGTTTTTT. This gives the protein CASSPTSGRTGTGELFF. The rearrangement links TRBV18 to TRBJ2-2; 9 nucleotides match TRBD2. CDR3 size: 17 residues. Germline trimming cut 2 bases from V and 4 bases from J; bases unmatched to any gene: 8. The germline V gene encodes CDR1 KGHSH and CDR2 LQKENI.

The chain uses TRBV5-4 and TRBJ2-5; D remains ambiguous. The end of the DNA fits TRBJ2-7 better, so the J call may be wrong. This CDR3 region has 12 residues. Germline assignment: CDR1 SGHNT and CDR2 YYREEE (reference sequence). CDR3 DNA: TGTGCCAGCAGTGTAAGCCACTACGAGCAGTACTTC. Protein sequence: CASSVSHYEQYF.

The rearrangement joins TRBV9 to TRBJ1-5; D is perhaps TRBD1 (6 bases). V dropped 4 bases and J dropped 5 bases, with 13 bases sitting between them. There are 14 residues in the CDR3. From germline, CDR1 is SGDLS and CDR2 YYNGEE. The chain's CDR3 is CASSPGTKDQPQHF. CDR3 DNA sequence: TGTGCCAGCAGCCCAGGGACAAAGGATCAGCCCCAGCATTTT.

This chain links TRBV5-1 with TRBJ2-1, with D unresolved. The CDR3 contains 14 residues. The germline CDR1 and CDR2 sequences are SGHRS and YFSETQ. V was pared by 4 bases and J by 6 bases, with 14 bases between. CDR3 in DNA: TGCGCCAGCAGCGGTGTCGAGCTTTTCAATGAGCAGTTCTTC. Its translation is CASSGVELFNEQFF.

The chain is built from TRBV19 and TRBJ2-3; TRBD2 matches at 9 bases. The CDR3 sequence is 15 residues long. V lost 6 bases to trimming and J lost 2 bases; unmatched junction nucleotides: 6. CDR1 is LNHDA, CDR2 SQIVND, per germline (reference sequence). The CDR3 here is CASRETSGTTDTQYF. The CDR3 nucleotides read TGTGCCAGTAGGGAGACTAGCGGAACCACAGATACGCAGTATTTT.

The chain has TRBV7-2 and TRBJ1-3, with D tentatively TRBD1 (5 bases). Germline CDR1 is SGHTA and CDR2 is FQGNSA. The V end lost 1 base, the J end lost 0 bases, and 7 bases lay between the germline ends. The CDR3 consists of 15 residues. CDR3 DNA sequence: TGTGCCAGCAGCTTAGAGGGGTTCTCTGGAAACACCATATATTTT. It specifies CASSLEGFSGNTIYF.

The rearrangement links TRBV6-1 to TRBJ2-7, with 9 bases matching TRBD1. V lost 2 bases and J lost 6; bases outside the gene matches: 8. This CDR3 is built from 15 residues. In germline, CDR1 is MNHNS, CDR2 SASEGT. CDR3 sequence: CASSELQGARFEQYF. CDR3 nucleotides: TGTGCCAGCAGTGAATTACAGGGGGCGCGGTTCGAGCAGTACTTC.

The rearrangement links TRBV5-6 to TRBJ1-6, with a tentative D call TRBD1 (6 bases). The CDR3 sequence is 14 residues long. The germline V gene encodes CDR1 SGHDT and CDR2 YYEEEE. Between the trimmed V and J ends, which lost 6 bases and 4 bases, there was a span of 11 bases. CDR3 in DNA: TGTGCCAGCACCCCCGGGACATATAATTCACCCCTCCACTTT. Translated: CASTPGTYNSPLHF.

J is TRBJ2-1 and V is TRBV5-1; the match to TRBD1 covers 8 bases. CDR1 and CDR2 (germline): SGHRS, YFSETQ. The CDR3 extends over 15 amino acids. The V and J ends lost 4 bases and 2 bases, in that order; junction bases with no gene match: 5. This CDR3 reads CASSPGGNPYNEQFF. The CDR3 DNA reads as TGCGCCAGCAGCCCAGGGGGCAACCCCTACAATGAGCAGTTCTTC.

The CDR3 spells CASSLPGMPDEQFF. CDR3 nucleotides: TGTGCCAGCAGCTTGCCGGGAATGCCGGATGAGCAGTTCTTC. This chain links TRBV13 with TRBJ2-1; D may be TRBD2 (5 bases). The length of the CDR3 is 14 residues. Germline-derived CDR1 and CDR2 are PRHDT and FYEKMQ (reference sequence). V was cut by 3 bases and J by 8 bases, with 14 bases left in between.

The CDR3 region has the DNA TGTGCCAGCAGCGCCTCCAAGGGGTATAACACAGATACGCAGTATTTT. The encoded protein is CASSASKGYNTDTQYF. This chain joins TRBV7-3 and TRBJ2-3; D might be TRBD1 (5 bases). The germline V and J ends were trimmed by 5 bases and 2 bases, with 17 bases remaining between them. Germline values: CDR1 SGHTA, CDR2 FQGTGA. The CDR3 loop spans 16 amino acids.

The rearrangement joins TRBV5-1 to TRBJ2-2, with 11 bases that match TRBD2. Germline values: CDR1 SGHRS, CDR2 YFSETQ. This CDR3 region has 15 residues. Trimming cost V 4 bases and J 3 bases; bases outside gene matches: 2. The CDR3 here is CASSTGLADTGELFF. The CDR3, as DNA: TGCGCCAGCAGCACGGGACTAGCGGACACCGGGGAGCTGTTTTTT. Variable domain in full (rest from reference TRBV5-1 and TRBJ2-2): KAGVTQTPRYLIKTRGQQVTLSCSPISGHRSVSWYQQTPGQGLQFLFEYFSETQRNKGNFPGRFSGRQFSNSRSEMNVSTLELGDSALYLCASSTGLADTGELFFGEGSRLTVL.

V and J are TRBV4-1 and TRBJ1-2; no definite D call. V was trimmed by 4 bases and J by 6 bases, leaving 15 bases between them. The CDR3 is 14 amino acids. Germline V gene data show CDR1 as MGHRA and CDR2 as YSYEKL. CDR3 sequence reads: CASSRRTADDGYTF. CDR3 coding DNA: TGCGCCAGCAGCCGCCGGACGGCCGACGATGGCTACACCTTC.

The chain has TRBV6-5 and TRBJ2-5; D tentatively fits TRBD1 or TRBD2 (7 bases each). The DNA matches TRBJ2-7 better at its end, which makes the J call doubtful. Germline CDR1 reads MNHEY; CDR2 reads SVGAGI. This CDR3 spans 15 amino acids. The CDR3 is CASSFGGDSSYEQYF. In DNA form, the CDR3 reads TGTGCCAGCAGTTTTGGGGGGGACAGCTCCTACGAGCAGTACTTC.

V gene TRBV6-5 combines with J gene TRBJ2-7; 9 positions match TRBD2. The CDR3 has 16 amino acids. Per germline, CDR1 MNHEY and CDR2 SVGAGI. After removal of 0 bases from V and 5 bases from J, the junction contained 8 bases not matched to a gene. The chain's CDR3 is CASSYSGGRARDEQYF. CDR3 DNA sequence: TGTGCCAGCAGTTACTCGGGCGGGAGGGCCCGGGACGAGCAGTACTTC.

This clone occurred once. The chain joins TRBV7-9 to TRBJ1-6, with 7 positions matching TRBD1. Looked up from germline, CDR1 is SEHNR and CDR2 is FQNEAQ (reference sequence). The J segment lost 6 bases and the V segment lost 5 bases, leaving 4 bases of the junction unmatched. The CDR3 has 14 residues. The CDR3 reads CASSLRDSNSPLHF. The DNA of the CDR3 is TGTGCCAGCAGCCTCCGGGACAGTAATTCACCCCTCCACTTT.

This chain uses TRBV2 with TRBJ2-2; 8 bases are shared with TRBD1. The germline V gene encodes CDR1 SNHLY and CDR2 FYNNEI. This CDR3 has 14 residues. The V segment lost 6 bases and the J segment 3 bases; nucleotides outside the gene matches: 3. The CDR3 nucleotides read TGTGCCAGCAGCCCAGGGGGCGACACCGGGGAGCTGTTTTTT. This sequence encodes CASSPGGDTGELFF.

This clone appeared a few times. This chain joins TRBV5-4 and TRBJ2-3; D not resolved. The CDR3 totals 13 residues. Germline CDR1 and CDR2: SGHNT and YYREEE (reference sequence). The V gene lost 3 bases and the J gene lost 3 bases, with 8 bases spanning the gap. The CDR3 DNA follows: TGTGCCAGCAGCTCGGACCCTACAGATACGCAGTATTTT. Amino acids: CASSSDPTDTQYF.

This clone has a single count. The chain uses TRBV6-5 and TRBJ1-2, with a weak D call TRBD1 (6 bases). The V gene's germline CDR1 is MNHEY and CDR2 SVGAGI. CDR3 size: 15 residues. V was pared by 0 bases and J by 5 bases, with 13 bases between. The CDR3 DNA sequence: TGTGCCAGCAGTTACTCGGACAGTGAGCTATATGGCTACACCTTC. As protein: CASSYSDSELYGYTF.

The rearrangement links TRBV29-1 to TRBJ2-3; D tentatively fits TRBD1 or TRBD2 (5 bases each). Trimming cost V 4 bases and J 6 bases, with 14 bases left between them. Looked up from germline, CDR1 is SQVTM and CDR2 is ANQGSEA. The CDR3 runs 13 residues. CDR3 DNA: TGCAGCGTTGCGAGGGGAGCCGCGGATACGCAGTATTTT. Its translation: CSVARGAADTQYF.